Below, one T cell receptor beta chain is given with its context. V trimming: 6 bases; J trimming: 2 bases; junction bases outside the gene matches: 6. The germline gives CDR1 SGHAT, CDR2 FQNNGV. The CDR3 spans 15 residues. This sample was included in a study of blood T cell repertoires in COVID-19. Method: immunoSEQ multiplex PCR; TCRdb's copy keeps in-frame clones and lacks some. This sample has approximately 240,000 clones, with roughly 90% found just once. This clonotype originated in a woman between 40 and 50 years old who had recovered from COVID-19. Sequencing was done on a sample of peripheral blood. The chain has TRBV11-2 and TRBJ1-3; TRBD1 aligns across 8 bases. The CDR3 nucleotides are TGTGCCAGCAGTCAGGACAGGGCCCCTGGAAACACCATATATTTT. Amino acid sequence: CASSQDRAPGNTIYF. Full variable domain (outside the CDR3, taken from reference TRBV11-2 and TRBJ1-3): EAGVAQSPRYKIIEKRQSVAFWCNPISGHATLYWYQQILGQGPKLLIQFQNNGVVDDSQLPKDRFSAERLKGVDSTLKIQPAKLEDSAVYLCASSQDRAPGNTIYFGEGSWLTVV.